The TCR beta chain under discussion was sequenced for a study of hypomethylating agent response in myelodysplastic syndrome. Study context: Six or seven patients responded with complete response or hematologic improvement; four or five did not. Study-wide results and limits: Across all patients and within response groups, hypomethylating treatment left richness, diversity and clonality without significant change.

Between the trimmed V and J ends, which lost 0 bases and 5 bases, there was a span of 3 bases. This CDR3 is built from 11 residues. Per the germline V gene, CDR1 is SGHDT and CDR2 is YYEEEE. At survey resolution, 400 ng of DNA per sample was split into two 200 ng replicates. The repertoire was sequenced with immunoSEQ multiplex PCR; TCRdb's copy has only in-frame clones and lacks some. Among several thousand clones listed, 87% were seen once. About this clone: Its specificity is not known.

The sample consisted of bone marrow, taken before or after starting hypomethylating agent treatment for myelodysplastic syndrome (not recorded which). The TCR was taken from a human donor with myelodysplastic syndrome. This sequence joins TRBV5-6 and TRBJ2-7; D remains unclear. CDR3: CASSLGHEQYF. Written as DNA, the CDR3 is TGTGCCAGCAGCTTGGGGCACGAGCAGTACTTC.